This T cell receptor beta chain was obtained from a study of CD8+CD57+ T cells in acquired aplastic anemia. The CDR3 sequence is 14 residues long. The germline V gene has CDR1 SNHLY and CDR2 FYNNEI. Trimming cost V 6 bases and J 10 bases, with 18 bases left between them. Researchers used genomic DNA as the template to profile TCR beta VDJ and CDR3. TCRdb passed the reads through MiXCR, listing each CDR3 protein once. The data contain approximately 150,000 distinct CDR3 sequences, around 48% of them singletons. CD8+CD57+ cell expansion, shown by flow cytometry, had occurred in the patients selected for sequencing. Many counts were recorded for this clonotype.

Sequencing was carried out using sorted CD4+, CD8+, or CD8+CD57+ T cells (not recorded which) from PBMCs. This rearrangement joins TRBV2 to TRBJ1-4; TRBD1 is a possible D gene (6 bases). The TCR was taken from a human donor with aplastic anemia. CDR3 region: CASRAQGGDGKLFF. The CDR3 DNA is TGTGCCAGCAGGGCACAGGGTGGGGATGGAAAACTGTTTTTT.